This T cell receptor (beta chain) was profiled in a study of beta chain features in type 1 diabetes. Findings and caveats of the study: Short templates might get an advantage during PCR, and this would be equal in patients and controls. When Type 1 diabetes patients were examined, their TCRB CDR3s proved moderately but significantly shorter in all four CD4+ subsets.

Reverse transcribing all isolated RNA meant expressed TCRB transcripts were sequenced. Approximately 3.6 million reads per sample on average were obtained from naive, central memory and regulatory T cell samples. The repertoire was sequenced with immunoSEQ multiplex PCR; TCRdb's copy has only in-frame clones and lacks some. Among about 340,000 clones, 9.3% were seen once, and the ten largest hold 1%. All of the sorted populations showed purity greater than 95%. The ends were cut back, 3 bases at V and 6 bases at J, with 13 bases in the middle. This CDR3 has 13 residues. Germline V gives CDR1 SGDLS, CDR2 YYNGEE. With regard to this clone: Its antigen is unidentified.

The specimen sequenced was central memory CD4+ T cells from blood. The receptor's source is a man younger than 40 with type 1 diabetes. This sequence joins TRBV9 and TRBJ2-7; D possibly corresponds to TRBD2 (6 bases). This CDR3 reads CASSATTEGEQYF. The CDR3 DNA reads as TGTGCCAGCAGCGCCACGACGGAGGGCGAGCAGTACTTC.